One and the same sample provided the 21 T cell receptor beta chains below, sequenced in a study of CD8+CD57+ T cells in acquired aplastic anemia. CD8+CD57+ cell expansion, shown by flow cytometry, had occurred in the patients selected for sequencing. It was genomic DNA that served as the template for profiling TCR beta VDJ and CDR3. One entry per CDR3 protein results from TCRdb running MiXCR on the reads. The sample holds some 160,000 distinct CDR3 sequences, roughly 48% seen once. Source material: sorted CD4+, CD8+, or CD8+CD57+ T cells (not recorded which) from PBMCs. The receptor set was obtained from a human donor with aplastic anemia.

V usage is TRBV5-1 and J usage is TRBJ2-2; 8 bases are a match to TRBD2. The junction had 4 bases not matched to a gene; V was cut back by 0 bases and J by 6 bases. The CDR3 contains 15 residues. Germline loops: CDR1 SGHRS, CDR2 YFSETQ. The CDR3 spells CASSLEPTSAGELFF. The CDR3 DNA reads as TGCGCCAGCAGCTTGGAACCGACTAGCGCCGGGGAGCTGTTTTTT.

This clonotype was seen ten or more times. In DNA, the CDR3 is TGTGCCAGCAGCTTGGGGGACGGGACCTACGAGCAGTACTTC. Protein product: CASSLGDGTYEQYF. The chain carries TRBV7-9 and TRBJ2-7; D may match TRBD1 or TRBD2 (5 bases each). Germline assignment: CDR1 SEHNR and CDR2 FQNEAQ (reference sequence). The CDR3 is made up of 14 amino acids. Between the trimmed V and J ends, which lost 3 bases and 2 bases, there was a span of 11 bases.

J is TRBJ2-6 and V is TRBV14; 7 bases are shared with TRBD1. Per germline, CDR1 SGHDN and CDR2 FVKESK. This CDR3 contains 14 residues. Trimming at V came to 6 bases and at J to 2 bases, leaving 1 base not matched to a gene. CDR3 protein: CASSTGAGANVLTF. In DNA form, the CDR3 reads TGTGCCAGCAGTACAGGGGCTGGGGCCAACGTCCTGACTTTC. Together with reference TRBV14 and TRBJ2-6, the CDR3 gives the full variable domain: EAGVTQFPSHSVIEKGQTVTLRCDPISGHDNLYWYRRVMGKEIKFLLHFVKESKQDESGMPNNRFLAERTGGTYSTLKVQPAELEDSGVYFCASSTGAGANVLTFGAGSRLTVL.

This clonotype appeared a single time. The chain carries TRBV10-2 and TRBJ2-1; possible D gene TRBD1, 6 bases. CDR3 length: 15 residues. The germline CDR1 and CDR2 sequences are WSHSY and SAAADI. V was pared by 4 bases and J by 1 base, with 11 bases between. Here the CDR3 reads CASSVQGLSYNEQFF. CDR3 in DNA: TGCGCCAGCAGTGTACAGGGTCTTTCCTACAATGAGCAGTTCTTC.

The chain uses TRBV29-1 and TRBJ2-7, with D possibly being TRBD2 (6 bases). Germline lookup yields CDR1 SQVTM and CDR2 ANQGSEA. CDR3 length equals 13 residues. V lost 8 bases and J lost 0, with 14 bases in between. CDR3 protein: CSFGLASSYEQYF. CDR3 nucleotides: TGCAGCTTTGGGCTAGCGAGCTCCTACGAGCAGTACTTC.

There are many counts of this clonotype. The chain is built from TRBV2 and TRBJ1-3; 9 bases align to TRBD1. This CDR3 contains 15 residues. V lost 6 bases and J lost 4; bases outside the gene matches: 7. CDR1 SNHLY and CDR2 FYNNEI come from the germline V gene. DNA of the CDR3: TGTGCCAGCAGGGGAGACAGGGGGAAAGGAAACACCATATATTTT. It specifies CASRGDRGKGNTIYF.

This clonotype appeared many times. The chain combines TRBV15 with TRBJ2-1, with D possibly called TRBD1 or TRBD2 (6 bases each). This CDR3 comprises 13 residues. The germline CDR1 and CDR2 sequences are LNHNV and YYDKDF (reference sequence). Deletions cut 5 bases from V and 6 bases from J, with 11 bases between. The CDR3 here is CATSGGPANEQFF. CDR3 sequence (DNA): TGTGCCACCAGCGGGGGGCCGGCCAATGAGCAGTTCTTC.

V gene TRBV7-8 combines with J gene TRBJ1-1, with unresolved D. CDR1 and CDR2 from the germline V gene are SGHVS and FQNEAQ. The CDR3 spans 13 residues. Deletions cut 5 bases from V and 8 bases from J, with 15 bases between. CDR3 region: CASSAGRTGEAFF. CDR3 bases: TGTGCCAGCAGCGCCGGCAGGACGGGGGAAGCTTTCTTT.

This clonotype was observed a few times. J is TRBJ2-1 and V is TRBV2; maybe TRBD1 (6 bases). V was pared by 5 bases and J by 1 base, with 15 bases between. Germline V lookup: CDR1 SNHLY, CDR2 FYNNEI. The CDR3 runs 16 residues. This CDR3 reads CASSPRSGVSYNEQFF. Here the CDR3 DNA reads TGTGCCAGCAGTCCTCGGTCAGGGGTTTCCTACAATGAGCAGTTCTTC.

This clonotype was recorded many times. V and J are TRBV14 and TRBJ2-7; TRBD2 might be the D (6 bases). From germline, CDR1 is SGHDN and CDR2 FVKESK. V was cut by 1 base and J by 5 bases, with 18 bases left in between. The CDR3 runs to 16 residues. CDR3: CASSQGLAGRDHEQYF. CDR3 DNA: TGTGCCAGCAGCCAAGGGCTGGCGGGACGGGACCACGAGCAGTACTTC.

The gene calls are TRBV7-9 and TRBJ2-2, with D perhaps assigned TRBD1 or TRBD2 (5 bases each). Germline loops: CDR1 SEHNR, CDR2 FQNEAQ (reference sequence). The ends were cut back, 6 bases at V and 4 bases at J, with 9 bases in the middle. CDR3 length equals 13 residues. The CDR3 loop is CASRDGTTGELFF. CDR3 bases: TGTGCCAGCAGAGACGGGACCACCGGGGAGCTGTTTTTT.

This clonotype was detected many times. J is TRBJ2-7 and V is TRBV7-9, with D uncertain. CDR1 and CDR2 from the germline V gene are SEHNR and FQNEAQ (reference sequence). Trimming stripped 2 bases from V and 1 base from J, with 9 bases between. This CDR3 is built from 14 residues. Here the CDR3 reads CASSLTFESYEQYF. The CDR3 nucleotides read TGTGCCAGCAGCTTAACTTTCGAATCCTACGAGCAGTACTTC.

On this clonotype: One end of the junction varies from germline; a read error may be responsible. This chain connects TRBV7-7 to TRBJ2-5; TRBD1 aligns across 7 bases. Germline values: CDR1 SSHAT, CDR2 FNYEAQ (reference sequence). CDR3 length: 15 residues. CDR3 in amino acids: CASSLSLRGQETQYF. The CDR3 DNA sequence: TGTGCTAGCAGCCTAAGCCTAAGGGGACAGGAGACCCAGTACTTC.

This clonotype was recorded only once. V gene TRBV7-6 combines with J gene TRBJ2-7; D is unclear. The J call may not be correct, given that the DNA end is closer to TRBJ2-5. The CDR3 contains 12 residues. Germline CDR1 and CDR2: SGHVS and FNYEAQ. CDR3 in amino acids: CASSFLEETQYF. The DNA for the CDR3 is TGTGCCAGCAGCTTTCTGGAGGAGACCCAGTACTTC.

V and J are TRBV10-3 and TRBJ1-1, with no clear D. V lost 4 bases and J lost 4, with 10 bases in between. The CDR3 is made up of 13 amino acids. Germline V lookup: CDR1 ENHRY, CDR2 SYGVKD. The CDR3 DNA follows: TGTGCCATCAGTGGTGGGGATGGCACTGAAGCTTTCTTT. Translation: CAISGGDGTEAFF.

The CDR3 sequence: CATRQTYEQYF. The CDR3 DNA follows: TGTGCCACAAGACAGACCTACGAGCAGTACTTC. V and J are TRBV2 and TRBJ2-7, with D possibly TRBD1 on 5 matching bases. V lost 10 bases, J lost 2 bases, and 9 bases lay in between. The CDR3 consists of 11 residues. Looked up from germline, CDR1 is SNHLY and CDR2 is FYNNEI.

This clonotype has a count of ten or more. This CDR3 reads CASSHAWANTGELFF. In DNA, the CDR3 is TGTGCCAGCAGCCACGCTTGGGCGAACACCGGGGAGCTGTTTTTT. V is TRBV13 and J is TRBJ2-2; no reliable D call. Looked up from germline, CDR1 is PRHDT and CDR2 is FYEKMQ (reference sequence). The CDR3 runs to 15 residues. The V end lost 5 bases, the J end lost 0 bases, and 10 bases lay between the germline ends.

The rearrangement joins TRBV30 to TRBJ1-1, with D hard to call. Germline CDR1 is GTSNPN and CDR2 is SVGIG (reference sequence). Trimming took off 4 bases at V and 5 bases at J, with 8 bases between the two ends. The CDR3 is 11 residues long. The CDR3, as DNA: TGTGCCTGGAATGGTGGGACTGAAGCTTTCTTT. This encodes CAWNGGTEAFF.

This clonotype appeared a few times. In DNA, the CDR3 is TGCAGTGCTAGGGACAGGGGGAGAGCAGATACGCAGTATTTT. Amino acids: CSARDRGRADTQYF. This chain links TRBV20-1 with TRBJ2-3, with 10 bases aligning to TRBD1. Germline CDR1 DFQATT, CDR2 SNEGSKA (reference sequence). This CDR3 is 14 amino acids long. J was trimmed by 4 bases and V by 3 bases; bases with no gene match: 4.

The CDR3 loop reads CASSYTLGPLYEQYF. For the CDR3, the DNA is TGTGCCAGCAGTTACACTCTAGGTCCCCTCTACGAGCAGTACTTC. The chain has TRBV7-9 and TRBJ2-7; D remains ambiguous. Trimming pared 6 bases from V and 3 bases from J, leaving 18 bases between. The CDR3 is 15 amino acids. The germline V gene encodes CDR1 SEHNR and CDR2 FQNEAQ (reference sequence).

The rearrangement joins TRBV11-1 to TRBJ2-7; tentatively, D is TRBD2 (6 bases). Germline V gene sequence: CDR1 SGHAT, CDR2 FQDESV (reference sequence). V was cut by 5 bases and J by 3 bases, with 20 bases left in between. This CDR3 has 16 residues. The CDR3 bases are TGTGCCAGCAGCCCCCTTATCGGGGGAGAGGTCTACGAGCAGTACTTC. This encodes CASSPLIGGEVYEQYF.